A selection of T cell receptor beta chains follows, all from one sample in a study of brain T cells in children with intractable seizures. The repertoire was sequenced with immunoSEQ multiplex PCR; TCRdb's copy has only in-frame clones and lacks some. The sample includes about 340,000 clones, approximately 93% of them seen just once. The sequenced sample was peripheral blood, obtained about 5 months after surgery. These receptors originate from a boy under two years old with tuberous sclerosis and intractable seizures. Each CDR3 is given with its conserved first and last residue. A D gene is named only where the DNA matches it firmly. A clone size is listed for some rows: how often the clone was seen (once, few, many), or a class if it is expanded.

d_gene,abundance,v_gene,j_gene,CDR3nt,CDR3aa
TRBD2,-,TRBV5-1,TRBJ2-5,TGCGCCAGCAGCTGGGAGGGGCGTCAAGAGACCCAGTACTTC,CASSWEGRQETQYF
-,-,TRBV27,TRBJ2-3,TGTGCCAGCAGTTCCCCAAGAGCAGAAGGGTTCACAGATACGCAGTATTTT,CASSSPRAEGFTDTQYF
-,-,TRBV19,TRBJ1-4,TGTGCCAGTAGTCCCCGGACGGAGAAACTGTTTTTT,CASSPRTEKLFF
TRBD2,-,TRBV19,TRBJ2-1,TGTGCCAGTAGTATGGGCCAGACTAGCGTCAATGAGCAGTTCTTC,CASSMGQTSVNEQFF
-,-,TRBV7-9,TRBJ2-7,TGTGCCAGCAGCTTTTTTGAGGCTATGGACGAGCAGTACTTC,CASSFFEAMDEQYF
-,-,TRBV7-9,TRBJ1-2,TGTGCCAGCAGCTCACAGGGTCCTGGCTACACCTTC,CASSSQGPGYTF
-,-,TRBV7-9,TRBJ2-1,TGTGCCAGCAGCCCCCTCCCAGTAGCGGTCGAAGACAATGAGCAGTTCTTC,CASSPLPVAVEDNEQFF
-,-,TRBV5-4,TRBJ2-5,TGTGCCAGCAGCTTGGCCACCAACCAAGAGACCCAGTACTTC,CASSLATNQETQYF
TRBD2,-,TRBV4-2,TRBJ2-3,TGTGCCAGCAGCCAAGTCCAAAATTCCATAGCGGGAGGGCCCCCAGATACGCAGTATTTT,CASSQVQNSIAGGPPDTQYF
-,-,TRBV2,TRBJ1-5,TGTGCCAGCAGTGAGGACGGGACCTTAGGGCCCCAGCATTTT,CASSEDGTLGPQHF
-,-,TRBV15,TRBJ1-1,TGTGCCACCAGCCCCTTTCTTAGTACTGAAGCTTTCTTT,CATSPFLSTEAFF
-,-,TRBV7-3,TRBJ1-5,TGTGCCAGCAGCTTATGGGGGGCGTCAAATCAGCCCCAGCATTTT,CASSLWGASNQPQHF
-,-,TRBV19,TRBJ2-7,TGTGCCAGTAGTATGGGGTACGAGCAGTACTTC,CASSMGYEQYF
-,-,TRBV24-1,TRBJ2-2,TGTGCCACCAGTGAGAGGGAAGGGGAGCCCGGGGAGCTGTTTTTT,CATSEREGEPGELFF
TRBD1,-,TRBV27,TRBJ2-7,TGTGCCAGCAGTTTATCGTGGGGACAGGGCTCCTACGAGCAGTACTTC,CASSLSWGQGSYEQYF
-,once,TRBV25-1,TRBJ1-1,TGTGCCAGCAGTGGGGCAGGGCCTGAAGCTTTCTTT,CASSGAGPEAFF
-,-,TRBV19,TRBJ1-3,TGTGCCAGTAGTATAGTACAGGGTAGCAACACCATATATTTT,CASSIVQGSNTIYF
TRBD2,-,TRBV19,TRBJ2-3,TGTGCCAGTAGTATAGCAACTAGCGGGATTAGCACAGATACGCAGTATTTT,CASSIATSGISTDTQYF
-,-,TRBV2,TRBJ1-1,TGTGCCAGCAGGACGGGCCTCAATTTTGGGGGAGCTTTCTTT,CASRTGLNFGGAFF
-,-,TRBV7-6,TRBJ1-1,TGTGCCAGCAGCTTACAGGGAGACACTGAAGCTTTCTTT,CASSLQGDTEAFF
TRBD2,-,TRBV30,TRBJ2-1,TGTGCCTGGACTTCTCTCCAGACTAGCGCATACAATGAGCAGTTCTTC,CAWTSLQTSAYNEQFF
-,-,TRBV28,TRBJ1-1,TGTGCCAGCAGACGGACGCTGAACACTGAAGCTTTCTTT,CASRRTLNTEAFF
TRBD1,-,TRBV2,TRBJ1-1,TGTGCCAGCAGGAACCAGGGGGCACGTGAAGCTTTCTTT,CASRNQGAREAFF
-,-,TRBV25-1,TRBJ2-1,TGTGCCAGCCAGGGACCCAATGAGCAGTTCTTC,CASQGPNEQFF
-,-,TRBV13,TRBJ2-5,TGTGCCAGCAGCTTGGGGGGGACAACACAAGAGACCCAGTACTTC,CASSLGGTTQETQYF
TRBD1,-,TRBV7-3,TRBJ1-3,TGTGCCAGCAGCATAGACAGGGCGTCTGGAAACACCATATATTTT,CASSIDRASGNTIYF
-,-,TRBV4-2,TRBJ2-7,TGTGCCAGCAGCCCCTATAAGTCCTACGAGCAGTACTTC,CASSPYKSYEQYF
-,-,TRBV6-5,TRBJ1-4,TGTGCCAGCAGACCCGGGACACTGAATGAAAAACTGTTTTTT,CASRPGTLNEKLFF
-,-,TRBV6-7,TRBJ1-4,TGTGCCAGCAGTTTGGACAGCTGCGGGGAAAAACTGTTTTTT,CASSLDSCGEKLFF
-,-,TRBV7-2,TRBJ2-7,TGTGCCAGCACCACCCCCCAAGGGGAACCAGCCTACGAGCAGTACTTC,CASTTPQGEPAYEQYF
-,-,TRBV27,TRBJ1-4,TGTGCCAGCAGTTTATACAAGGGCACTAATGAAAAACTGTTTTTT,CASSLYKGTNEKLFF
TRBD1,-,TRBV6-1,TRBJ2-1,TGTGCCACCAGGCAGGGGGCAGAATACGATGAGCAGTTCTTC,CATRQGAEYDEQFF
TRBD1,-,TRBV27,TRBJ2-3,TGTGCCAGCAGGGAAACCGGGACAGGGATCGCAGATACGCAGTATTTT,CASRETGTGIADTQYF
-,once,TRBV18,TRBJ1-2,TGTGCCAGCTCCGATGATCCTAACTATGGCTACACCTTC,CASSDDPNYGYTF
TRBD2,-,TRBV19,TRBJ2-7,TGTGCCAGTAGACTAGCGGAAGGACAGACCTACGAGCAGTACTTC,CASRLAEGQTYEQYF
TRBD2,-,TRBV10-3,TRBJ2-3,TGTGCCACCCGACTAGCGCTAAGCACAGATACGCAGTATTTT,CATRLALSTDTQYF
-,once,TRBV12-5,TRBJ2-5,TGTGCTAGTGGTTTGGGTGAGGGCCTCCCTGAGACCCAGTACTTC,CASGLGEGLPETQYF
-,-,TRBV4-1,TRBJ2-3,TGCGCCAGCAGCGACCGGGGGCAGCCTAGCACAGATACGCAGTATTTT,CASSDRGQPSTDTQYF
-,-,TRBV3-1/TRBV3-2,TRBJ2-5,TGTGCCAGCAGCGGTGGGTCGGCCCAAGAGACCCAGTACTTC,CASSGGSAQETQYF
-,few,TRBV29-1,TRBJ1-1,TGCAGCGTTGTGGGTAACACTGAAGCTTTCTTT,CSVVGNTEAFF
-,-,TRBV2,TRBJ1-6,TGTGCCAGCTCCAGGGATTCACCCCTCCACTTT,CASSRDSPLHF